This TCR beta chain was documented in a study of cytomegalovirus exposure and HLA in healthy donors. Study outcomes and limitations: Follow-up analysis found HLA locus-dependent TCR association rates, highest for DRB1 and lowest for HLA-C. Within a later analysis, the majority of CMV-associated TCR beta chains appeared HLA-restricted.

The PCR had 60 Vbeta and 13 Jbeta primers. As processed by the authors: Around 11 million shared chains were among around 78 million unique TCR beta chains counted in a later analysis. Profiled with immunoSEQ multiplex PCR; TCRdb holds only in-frame clones, not every one. D and trimming come from the DNA, and the V and J calls and clone size come from that table. This table has around 230,000 clones, more than 70% appearing once. Concerning this clone: Its antigen is unknown.

Healthy donors of bone marrow made up the group. The TCR originated in a boy aged 5-17 years in good health and CMV-seronegative. The sample comprised PBMCs.

CDR3 protein: CAISQAYEQYF. The DNA for the CDR3 is TGTGCCATCAGTCAGGCCTACGAGCAGTACTTC. This rearrangement joins TRBV10-3 to TRBJ2-7, with D uncertain. Germline V gene sequence: CDR1 ENHRY, CDR2 SYGVKD. The V and J ends lost 5 bases and 2 bases respectively, with 4 bases between them. The CDR3 extends over 11 amino acids.